The 26 T cell receptor beta chains below come from one sample, sequenced in a study of shared clonotypes between healthy human individuals. Libraries were prepared by immunoSEQ multiplex PCR; TCRdb keeps only in-frame clonotypes and omits some of them. The sample holds some 1 million clones, more than 60% seen once. Sequenced input: memory CD4+ T cells sorted from blood. Subset given: CD45RA-negative fraction. The receptors derive from a man aged 18 to 29 in good health.

V gene TRBV28 combines with J gene TRBJ2-2, with D maybe TRBD2 (5 bases). Trimming left V 6 bases short and J 4 bases short, with 12 bases between. Germline V gene lookup returns CDR1 MDHEN and CDR2 SYDVKM. CDR3 length: 14 amino acids. The CDR3 reads CASSARGTTGELFF. CDR3 bases: TGTGCCAGCAGCGCCCGGGGTACCACCGGGGAGCTGTTTTTT. Using reference TRBV28 and TRBJ2-2 for the parts outside the CDR3, the full variable domain is DVKVTQSSRYLVKRTGEKVFLECVQDMDHENMFWYRQDPGLGLRLIYFSYDVKMKEKGDIPEGYSVSREKKERFSLILESASTNQTSMYLCASSARGTTGELFFGEGSRLTVL.

V usage is TRBV7-6 and J usage is TRBJ2-7; D is possibly TRBD1 (6 bases). V was cut by 5 bases and J by 0 bases, with 17 bases left in between. The germline CDR1 and CDR2 sequences are SGHVS and FNYEAQ. The CDR3 totals 16 residues. CDR3 sequence reads: CASSPQGLGLSYEQYF. For the CDR3, the DNA is TGTGCCAGCAGCCCACAGGGTCTGGGCCTCTCCTACGAGCAGTACTTC.

The genes are TRBV5-6 and TRBJ1-2, with a weak D call TRBD1 (6 bases). The V end lost 4 bases, the J end lost 4 bases, and 17 bases lay between the germline ends. From germline, CDR1 is SGHDT and CDR2 YYEEEE. CDR3 length equals 15 residues. CDR3 protein: CASSLPGAEGYGYTF. The CDR3 DNA follows: TGTGCCAGCAGCCTGCCAGGGGCAGAAGGCTATGGCTACACCTTC. The full variable domain, its missing parts supplied by reference TRBV5-6 and TRBJ1-2, is DAGVTQSPTHLIKTRGQQVTLRCSPKSGHDTVSWYQQALGQGPQFIFQYYEEEERQRGNFPDRFSGHQFPNYSSELNVNALLLGDSALYLCASSLPGAEGYGYTFGSGTRLTVV.

The chain combines TRBV6-1 with TRBJ2-7; D may be TRBD1 (6 bases). Per the germline V gene, CDR1 is MNHNS and CDR2 is SASEGT. Trimming took 3 bases from V and 4 from J, leaving 13 bases between them. The CDR3 loop spans 14 amino acids. This CDR3 is CASSDMQGRYEQYF. CDR3 coding DNA: TGTGCCAGCAGTGATATGCAGGGGAGATACGAGCAGTACTTC.

Details on this clone: Other DNA sequences in this specimen translate into the identical CDR3. The V and J genes are TRBV6-5 and TRBJ2-3, with D uncertain. The CDR3 is made up of 13 amino acids. Trimming took 3 bases from V and 0 from J, leaving 4 bases between them. Germline lookup yields CDR1 MNHEY and CDR2 SVGAGI. The CDR3 coding sequence is TGTGCCAGCAGTTATGACAGCACAGATACGCAGTATTTT. Protein product: CASSYDSTDTQYF.

A single count supports this clone. The J gene is TRBJ1-1, the V gene TRBV23-1, with D perhaps matching TRBD1 (6 bases). TRBV23-1 is identified as an open reading frame with a role that is uncertain. Trimming pared 5 bases from V and 6 bases from J, leaving 16 bases between. The CDR3 runs 14 residues. The CDR3 reads CASSSKTGLSEAFF. Written as DNA, the CDR3 is TGCGCCAGCAGTTCCAAGACAGGCTTGTCTGAAGCTTTCTTT.

The chain links TRBV10-3 to TRBJ2-3; 7 bases line up with TRBD1. Germline values: CDR1 ENHRY, CDR2 SYGVKD. The CDR3 is 15 residues long. Trimming removed 9 bases from V and 3 bases from J; junction bases left unmatched: 12. This CDR3 reads CAMGSAGGTTDTQYF. In nucleotides, the CDR3 is TGTGCCATGGGGAGTGCAGGGGGAACGACAGATACGCAGTATTTT.

The rearrangement links TRBV5-4 to TRBJ2-7; perhaps TRBD2 as D (6 bases). The ends were cut back, 5 bases at V and 7 bases at J, with 19 bases in the middle. Germline V gene lookup returns CDR1 SGHNT and CDR2 YYREEE (reference sequence). The CDR3 sequence is 14 residues long. The CDR3: CASRQPGLGTEQYF. Written as DNA, the CDR3 is TGTGCCAGCAGACAACCGGGACTTGGGACGGAGCAGTACTTC. The full variable domain, completed using reference TRBV5-4 and TRBJ2-7, is ETGVTQSPTHLIKTRGQQVTLRCSSQSGHNTVSWYQQALGQGPQFIFQYYREEENGRGNFPPRFSGLQFPNYSSELNVNALELDDSALYLCASRQPGLGTEQYFGPGTRLTVT.

The chain carries TRBV7-2 and TRBJ2-1; 7 positions match TRBD2. With V trimmed by 4 bases and J by 7 bases, 10 bases remained unmatched. In germline, CDR1 is SGHTA, CDR2 FQGNSA. The length of the CDR3 is 15 residues. CDR3 DNA: TGTGCCAGCAGCTCCGCCGGGACTAATCAGAATGAGCAGTTCTTC. This encodes CASSSAGTNQNEQFF. Drawing the rest from reference TRBV7-2 and TRBJ2-1, the complete variable domain is GAGVSQSPSNKVTEKGKDVELRCDPISGHTALYWYRQSLGQGLEFLIYFQGNSAPDKSGLPSDRFSAERTGGSVSTLTIQRTQQEDSAVYLCASSSAGTNQNEQFFGPGTRLTVL.

This clone was counted at least ten times. The rearrangement joins TRBV28 to TRBJ2-3, with a weak D call TRBD1 (5 bases). This CDR3 comprises 15 residues. Germline V gene data show CDR1 as MDHEN and CDR2 as SYDVKM. The ends were cut back, 3 bases at V and 0 bases at J, with 10 bases in the middle. CDR3 sequence (DNA): TGTGCCAGCAGTTTTGGTCCAGGGAGCACAGATACGCAGTATTTT. Amino acids: CASSFGPGSTDTQYF.

CDR3: CASSENVGGSYEQYF. The CDR3 region has the DNA TGCGCCAGCAGTGAAAATGTAGGTGGCTCCTACGAGCAGTACTTC. V and J are TRBV10-2 and TRBJ2-7, with no clear D. Germline CDR1 is WSHSY and CDR2 is SAAADI. CDR3 length equals 15 residues. V lost 3 bases and J 0 bases, leaving 12 bases between the germline ends.

In its sample, this clone was seen once. This chain uses TRBV4-2 with TRBJ2-3; unclear D gene. The CDR3 length is 13 residues. Deletions cut 4 bases from V and 4 bases from J, with 9 bases between. The V gene's germline CDR1 is LGHNA and CDR2 YNFKEQ. This chain's CDR3 is CASSPSGSDTQYF. In DNA form, the CDR3 reads TGTGCCAGCAGCCCTTCCGGCTCAGATACGCAGTATTTT.

This chain links TRBV6-5 with TRBJ2-1; no definite D call. Germline V gives CDR1 MNHEY, CDR2 SVGAGI. The CDR3 runs to 12 residues. V was shortened by 6 bases and J by 14 bases, with 17 bases between the two germline ends. Written as DNA, the CDR3 is TGTGCCAGCAGGGACGGCCCGGGCCAAGAGTTCTTC. Amino acids: CASRDGPGQEFF.

This CDR3 is CASSLEDSSSYEQYF. The CDR3 region has the DNA TGTGCCAGCAGCTTAGAGGACAGTAGCTCCTACGAGCAGTACTTC. V usage is TRBV7-8 and J usage is TRBJ2-7; D possibly corresponds to TRBD1 (6 bases). The CDR3 runs 15 residues. The germline gives CDR1 SGHVS, CDR2 FQNEAQ. Trimming removed 1 base from V and 0 bases from J, with 10 bases in between. The entire variable domain, with the rest obtained from reference TRBV7-8 and TRBJ2-7, is as follows: GAGVSQSPRYKVAKRGQDVALRCDPISGHVSLFWYQQALGQGPEFLTYFQNEAQLDKSGLPSDRFFAERPEGSVSTLKIQRTQQEDSAVYLCASSLEDSSSYEQYFGPGTRLTVT.

This chain connects TRBV9 to TRBJ2-2; 8 bases fit TRBD2. This CDR3 contains 16 residues. After removal of 4 bases from V and 7 bases from J, the junction contained 12 bases not matched to a gene. CDR1 and CDR2 from the germline V gene are SGDLS and YYNGEE. CDR3 sequence reads: CASSFLSGGRYGELFF. Written as DNA, the CDR3 is TGTGCCAGCAGCTTCTTGTCGGGCGGGAGGTACGGGGAGCTGTTTTTT.

The chain recombines TRBV7-9 with TRBJ1-4; D ambiguous. Trimming removed 1 base at V and 7 bases at J, with 7 bases between. The germline CDR1 and CDR2 sequences are SEHNR and FQNEAQ (reference sequence). The CDR3 is 13 residues long. This chain's CDR3 is CASSLVTGEKLFF. The CDR3 nucleotides read TGTGCCAGCAGCTTAGTAACGGGTGAAAAACTGTTTTTT.

The chain joins TRBV2 to TRBJ1-4, with D maybe TRBD1 (6 bases). The CDR3 extends over 15 amino acids. The V end lost 6 bases, the J end lost 4 bases, and 15 bases lay between the germline ends. In germline, CDR1 is SNHLY, CDR2 FYNNEI. CDR3 loop: CASRPRRGDNEKLFF. DNA for the CDR3: TGTGCCAGCAGGCCGAGGAGGGGGGATAATGAAAAACTGTTTTTT.

Concerning this clone: A read error is possible here, since a much larger clone lies one base away. This rearrangement joins TRBV6-5 to TRBJ1-2; D may be TRBD1 (5 bases). CDR3 length: 14 residues. Per germline, CDR1 MNHEY and CDR2 SVGAGI. V lost 0 bases to trimming and J lost 7 bases, with 12 bases between them. This CDR3 reads CASSYSVGTCGYTF. CDR3 bases: TGTGCCAGCAGTTACTCGGTCGGGACCTGTGGCTACACCTTC.

The table lists this clone with a few counts. V usage is TRBV2 and J usage is TRBJ1-6, with 7 bases matching TRBD1. The CDR3 is 14 residues long. CDR1 SNHLY and CDR2 FYNNEI come from the germline V gene. J was trimmed by 6 bases and V by 4 bases; bases with no gene match: 3. The DNA of the CDR3 is TGTGCCAGCAGTGTGGGACAGTTTAATTCACCCCTCCACTTT. It codes for CASSVGQFNSPLHF.

For this clone: Different DNA sequences within this sample yield the same CDR3. V usage is TRBV30 and J usage is TRBJ2-7; a possible D gene is TRBD1 (6 bases). V was trimmed by 2 bases and J by 4 bases, leaving 6 bases between them. The CDR3 is 11 amino acids. In germline, CDR1 is GTSNPN, CDR2 SVGIG (reference sequence). CDR3 sequence (DNA): TGTGCCTGGAGTCAGGGGTACGAGCAGTACTTC. This sequence encodes CAWSQGYEQYF.

This chain links TRBV11-2 with TRBJ2-7; the D gene is possibly TRBD2 (5 bases). CDR1 is SGHAT and CDR2 is FQNNGV in the germline V gene. V lost 5 bases and J 7 bases, leaving 24 bases between the germline ends. The CDR3 consists of 16 residues. The CDR3 region is CASSPSRHGLRWEQYF. The DNA of the CDR3 is TGTGCCAGCAGCCCCTCCAGACATGGACTCAGGTGGGAGCAGTACTTC.

The genes are TRBV28 and TRBJ2-7, with D possibly matching TRBD1 (5 bases). V lost 10 bases, J lost 5 bases, and 18 bases lay in between. CDR3 length: 13 residues. Per the germline V gene, CDR1 is MDHEN and CDR2 is SYDVKM. The CDR3 DNA follows: TGTGCCACCAACCCACAGACAGTTAACGAGCAGTACTTC. This gives the protein CATNPQTVNEQYF.

This chain joins TRBV6-5 and TRBJ1-4; the D gene is possibly TRBD1 (6 bases). This CDR3 is 15 amino acids long. V lost 4 bases, J lost 5 bases, and 14 bases lay in between. From germline, CDR1 is MNHEY and CDR2 SVGAGI. The CDR3 loop is CASSSGDTSNEKLFF. The CDR3 DNA reads TGTGCCAGCAGTTCCGGGGACACCTCAAATGAAAAACTGTTTTTT.

This chain joins TRBV14 and TRBJ2-5, with a weak D call TRBD2 (5 bases). Trimming pared 2 bases from V and 5 bases from J, leaving 9 bases between. This CDR3 contains 13 residues. Germline V CDR1 and CDR2: SGHDN, FVKESK. CDR3 bases: TGTGCCAGCAGCCAACCAGGAGGTGAGACCCAGTACTTC. It yields the protein CASSQPGGETQYF.

This chain links TRBV9 with TRBJ2-2, with D hard to call. Trimming cost V 2 bases and J 2 bases, with 13 bases left between them. The CDR3 contains 16 residues. Germline lookup yields CDR1 SGDLS and CDR2 YYNGEE. The CDR3 loop reads CASSVAVATNTGELFF. The CDR3 DNA is TGTGCCAGCAGCGTTGCCGTGGCGACTAACACCGGGGAGCTGTTTTTT.

V and J are TRBV6-5 and TRBJ1-4, with TRBD1 as a possible D gene (5 bases). Germline V CDR1 and CDR2: MNHEY, SVGAGI. Trimming pared 10 bases from V and 3 bases from J, leaving 12 bases between. The CDR3 has 13 amino acids. CDR3 region: CATADKSNEKLFF. The CDR3 region has the DNA TGTGCCACCGCGGACAAGTCTAATGAAAAACTGTTTTTT.